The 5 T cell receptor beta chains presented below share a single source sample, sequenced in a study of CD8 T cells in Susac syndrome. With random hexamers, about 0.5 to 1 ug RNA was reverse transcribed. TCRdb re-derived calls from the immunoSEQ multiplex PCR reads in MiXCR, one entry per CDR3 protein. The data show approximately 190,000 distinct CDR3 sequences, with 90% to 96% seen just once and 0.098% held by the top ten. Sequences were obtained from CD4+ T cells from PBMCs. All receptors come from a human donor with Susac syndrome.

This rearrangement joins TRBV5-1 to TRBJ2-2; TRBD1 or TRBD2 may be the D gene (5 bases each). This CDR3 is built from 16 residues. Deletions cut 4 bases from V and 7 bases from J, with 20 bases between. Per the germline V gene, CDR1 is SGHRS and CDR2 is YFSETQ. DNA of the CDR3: TGCGCCAGCAGCCATGCAGCCGTCGGGACGAACGGGGAGCTGTTTTTT. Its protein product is CASSHAAVGTNGELFF. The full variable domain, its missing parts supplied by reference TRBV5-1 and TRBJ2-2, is KAGVTQTPRYLIKTRGQQVTLSCSPISGHRSVSWYQQTPGQGLQFLFEYFSETQRNKGNFPGRFSGRQFSNSRSEMNVSTLELGDSALYLCASSHAAVGTNGELFFGEGSRLTVL.

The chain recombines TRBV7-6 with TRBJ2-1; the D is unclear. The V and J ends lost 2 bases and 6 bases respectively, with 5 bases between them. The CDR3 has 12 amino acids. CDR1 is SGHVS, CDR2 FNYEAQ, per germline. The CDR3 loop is CASSLPGNEQFF. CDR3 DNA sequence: TGTGCCAGCAGCTTACCCGGCAATGAGCAGTTCTTC.

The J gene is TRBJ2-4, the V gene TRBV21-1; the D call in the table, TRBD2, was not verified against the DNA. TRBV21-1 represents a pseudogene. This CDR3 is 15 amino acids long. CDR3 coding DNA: TGTGCCAGCAGCCCCGCTAGAGCGCGGTGGGACATTCAGTACTTC. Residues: CASSPARARWDIQYF.

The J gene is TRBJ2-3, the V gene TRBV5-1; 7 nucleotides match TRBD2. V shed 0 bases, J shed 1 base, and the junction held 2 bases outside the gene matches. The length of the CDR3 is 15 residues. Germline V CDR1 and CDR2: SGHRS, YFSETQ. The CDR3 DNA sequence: TGCGCCAGCAGCTTGGCGGCGGGGGGCACAGATACGCAGTATTTT. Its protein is CASSLAAGGTDTQYF.

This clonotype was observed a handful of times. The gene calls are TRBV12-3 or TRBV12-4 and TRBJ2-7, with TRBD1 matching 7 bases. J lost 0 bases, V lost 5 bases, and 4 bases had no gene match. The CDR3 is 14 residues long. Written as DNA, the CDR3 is TGTGCCAGCAGTCAACAGGGGAGCTCCTACGAGCAGTACTTC. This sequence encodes CASSQQGSSYEQYF.